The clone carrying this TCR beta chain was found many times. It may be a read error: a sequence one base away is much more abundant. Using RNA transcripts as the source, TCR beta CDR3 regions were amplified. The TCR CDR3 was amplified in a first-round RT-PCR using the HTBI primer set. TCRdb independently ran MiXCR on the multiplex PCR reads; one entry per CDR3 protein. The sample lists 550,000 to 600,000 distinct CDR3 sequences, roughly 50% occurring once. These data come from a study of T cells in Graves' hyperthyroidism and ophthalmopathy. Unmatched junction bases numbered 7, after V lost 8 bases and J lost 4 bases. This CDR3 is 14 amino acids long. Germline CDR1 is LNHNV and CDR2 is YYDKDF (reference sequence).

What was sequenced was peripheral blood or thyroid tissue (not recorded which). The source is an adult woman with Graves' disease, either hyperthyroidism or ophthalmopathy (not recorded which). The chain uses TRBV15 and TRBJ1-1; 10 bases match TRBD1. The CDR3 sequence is CATDRGPRGTEAFF. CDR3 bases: TGTGCCACCGACAGGGGGCCAAGGGGCACTGAAGCTTTCTTT. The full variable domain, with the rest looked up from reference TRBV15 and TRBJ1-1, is DAMVIQNPRYQVTQFGKPVTLSCSQTLNHNVMYWYQQKSSQAPKLLFHYYDKDFNNEADTPDNFQSRRPNTSFCFLDIRSPGLGDTAMYLCATDRGPRGTEAFFGQGTRLTVV.